A single sample is the source of the 22 T cell receptor beta chains below, sequenced in a study of graft-versus-host responses after intestinal transplantation. These receptors lack a known antigen. The protocol was immunoSEQ multiplex PCR, while the TCRdb copy is restricted to in-frame clones and leaves out a portion. The profile covers tens of thousands of clones, with about nine tenths appearing a single time and 0.1% taken by the ten largest. Sequencing used unstimulated CD4+ T cells sorted from spleen or lymph node cells, obtained before intestinal transplant. All receptors come from a human donor who received an intestinal transplant.

The chain is built from TRBV5-1 and TRBJ2-5, with 8 bases fitting TRBD1. The CDR3 totals 14 residues. Trimming cost V 4 bases and J 1 base; bases outside gene matches: 3. Germline CDR1 SGHRS, CDR2 YFSETQ. This chain's CDR3 is CASSGTGGQETQYF. The CDR3 bases are TGCGCCAGCAGCGGCACAGGGGGCCAAGAGACCCAGTACTTC.

This chain connects TRBV19 to TRBJ2-3, with D perhaps TRBD2 (6 bases). The CDR3 has 15 residues. V was trimmed by 1 base and J by 6 bases, leaving 14 bases between them. CDR1 and CDR2 from the germline V gene are LNHDA and SQIVND (reference sequence). The CDR3 reads CASSIVGAEGDTQYF. CDR3 sequence (DNA): TGTGCCAGTAGTATAGTTGGAGCGGAGGGTGATACGCAGTATTTT.

V and J are TRBV10-2 and TRBJ2-5; TRBD2 matches at 8 bases. The CDR3 totals 14 residues. Germline-derived CDR1 and CDR2 are WSHSY and SAAADI. V shed 6 bases and J 4 bases; nucleotides not matched to a gene: 7. The CDR3 bases are TGCGCCAGCAGCTACGGGGGGGCAGGAGAGACCCAGTACTTC. Its protein product is CASSYGGAGETQYF.

This clone occurred once. This chain joins TRBV6-1 and TRBJ2-7; the D gene is possibly TRBD1 (6 bases). Trimming stripped 7 bases from V and 0 bases from J, with 13 bases between. The CDR3 has 14 residues. The germline V gene has CDR1 MNHNS and CDR2 SASEGT. Written as DNA, the CDR3 is TGTGCCAGCAAGGCCGACAGGTACTCCTACGAGCAGTACTTC. As protein: CASKADRYSYEQYF.

The chain has TRBV10-1 and TRBJ1-3; unclear D gene. The length of the CDR3 is 17 residues. Germline assignment: CDR1 WNHNN and CDR2 SYGVQD (reference sequence). V lost 0 bases and J 1 base, leaving 13 bases between the germline ends. CDR3 region: CASSESRPGTSGNTIYF. DNA for the CDR3: TGCGCCAGCAGTGAGTCTCGTCCAGGAACATCTGGAAACACCATATATTTT.

The rearrangement joins TRBV6-1 to TRBJ1-2, with a tentative D call TRBD1 (5 bases). The germline V and J ends were trimmed by 4 bases and 5 bases, with 20 bases remaining between them. This CDR3 has 16 residues. Germline CDR1 MNHNS, CDR2 SASEGT. CDR3 region: CASSAGVWQQPYGYTF. The CDR3, as DNA: TGTGCCAGCAGTGCGGGGGTTTGGCAGCAGCCTTATGGCTACACCTTC.

The chain carries TRBV30 and TRBJ2-6; tentatively, D is TRBD2 (5 bases). This CDR3 is 15 amino acids long. CDR1 and CDR2 (germline): GTSNPN, SVGIG (reference sequence). V was clipped by 5 bases and J by 0 bases, with 11 bases between them. CDR3 protein: CAWVPGISGANVLTF. The DNA for the CDR3 is TGTGCCTGGGTCCCCGGGATCTCTGGGGCCAACGTCCTGACTTTC.

The chain recombines TRBV14 with TRBJ1-1; D not certain. The ends were cut back, 4 bases at V and 1 base at J, with 16 bases in the middle. Germline CDR1 SGHDN, CDR2 FVKESK. The CDR3 is 16 residues long. DNA for the CDR3: TGTGCCAGCAGCCCAACCTGGCCGGGTGCGAACACTGAAGCTTTCTTT. As protein: CASSPTWPGANTEAFF.

The chain joins TRBV6-5 to TRBJ2-7; weak D call: TRBD1 (5 bases). The CDR3 runs 14 residues. The germline V gene has CDR1 MNHEY and CDR2 SVGAGI. Trimming stripped 2 bases from V and 3 bases from J, with 11 bases between. The CDR3: CASSYTRGNYEQYF. CDR3 DNA sequence: TGTGCCAGCAGTTACACAAGGGGCAACTACGAGCAGTACTTC.

V is TRBV18 and J is TRBJ2-2; 12 bases are shared with TRBD2. V lost 2 bases to trimming and J lost 0 bases; unmatched junction nucleotides: 1. CDR1 KGHSH and CDR2 LQKENI come from the germline V gene. The CDR3 has 17 residues. CDR3 in DNA: TGTGCCAGCTCACCAAGACTAGCGGGGGCGAACACCGGGGAGCTGTTTTTT. As protein: CASSPRLAGANTGELFF.

This clone was detected only once. The same CDR3 can be traced to other DNA sequences in this sample. The V gene is TRBV19, the J gene TRBJ1-5, with 9 bases that match TRBD1. The CDR3 is made up of 16 amino acids. Trimming cost V 9 bases and J 1 base; bases outside gene matches: 10. Germline V CDR1 and CDR2: LNHDA, SQIVND (reference sequence). This CDR3 is CASRGGQGISNQPQHF. In nucleotides, the CDR3 is TGTGCCAGCAGGGGAGGACAGGGGATAAGCAATCAGCCCCAGCATTTT.

The V call is TRBV5-1, the J call TRBJ2-7; 9 bases are a match to TRBD1. The V gene end was trimmed by 4 bases and the J gene end by 2 bases; junction bases not matched to a gene: 16. Germline lookup yields CDR1 SGHRS and CDR2 YFSETQ. The CDR3 runs 18 residues. CDR3 loop: CASSRRPTGTGTTYEQYF. CDR3 nucleotides: TGCGCCAGCAGCCGACGCCCCACCGGGACAGGGACTACCTACGAGCAGTACTTC.

The gene calls are TRBV7-8 and TRBJ2-7; 7 bases are shared with TRBD1. Trimming at V came to 1 base and at J to 4 bases, leaving 7 bases not matched to a gene. The CDR3 is 15 residues long. Germline V gene data show CDR1 as SGHVS and CDR2 as FQNEAQ. In DNA, the CDR3 is TGTGCCAGCAGCTTAGAAGGAGGACAGGCTTACGAGCAGTACTTC. Translated, it gives CASSLEGGQAYEQYF.

V gene TRBV19 combines with J gene TRBJ1-1; unclear D gene. The ends were cut back, 0 bases at V and 5 bases at J, with 7 bases in the middle. CDR1 is LNHDA and CDR2 is SQIVND in the germline V gene (reference sequence). This CDR3 is 13 amino acids long. In DNA form, the CDR3 reads TGTGCCAGTAGTATAGAGGGAGGGACTGAAGCTTTCTTT. It specifies CASSIEGGTEAFF.

V gene TRBV5-1 combines with J gene TRBJ1-1; 7 nucleotides line up with TRBD1. This CDR3 comprises 15 residues. Germline V gene sequence: CDR1 SGHRS, CDR2 YFSETQ. The ends lost 4 bases at V and 5 bases at J; junction bases unmatched: 11. The CDR3 spells CASSPISLTGTEAFF. CDR3 DNA: TGCGCCAGCAGCCCAATCTCACTGACAGGGACTGAAGCTTTCTTT.

The chain links TRBV4-1 to TRBJ1-2, with TRBD1 matching 7 bases. The J segment lost 2 bases and the V segment lost 1 base, leaving 4 bases of the junction unmatched. Germline V gene data show CDR1 as MGHRA and CDR2 as YSYEKL. This CDR3 has 15 amino acids. The DNA for the CDR3 is TGCGCCAGCAGCCAAGCCTCGGACAGGAACTATGGCTACACCTTC. Amino acids: CASSQASDRNYGYTF.

The rearrangement uses TRBV10-1 and TRBJ2-2; TRBD2 aligns across 12 bases. The CDR3 length is 18 residues. The germline V gene has CDR1 WNHNN and CDR2 SYGVQD (reference sequence). V was clipped by 5 bases and J by 1 base; unmatched bases: 8. Here the CDR3 reads CASSQRGLAGVNTGELFF. The DNA of the CDR3 is TGCGCCAGCAGTCAACGGGGACTAGCGGGTGTGAACACCGGGGAGCTGTTTTTT.

J is TRBJ1-5 and V is TRBV19; D is uncertain. This CDR3 comprises 14 residues. Per the germline V gene, CDR1 is LNHDA and CDR2 is SQIVND (reference sequence). V was clipped by 6 bases and J by 5 bases, with 14 bases between them. The CDR3 reads CASSERGIDQPQHF. In DNA form, the CDR3 reads TGTGCCAGTAGCGAGAGAGGGATCGATCAGCCCCAGCATTTT.

With respect to this clone: The junction shows a germline mismatch at one end, possibly a read error. The chain has TRBV5-1 and TRBJ2-7; possibly TRBD1 for D (6 bases). The CDR3 length is 16 residues. In germline, CDR1 is SGHRS, CDR2 YFSETQ. This CDR3 is CASSLTPSTGSYEQCF. DNA of the CDR3: TGCGCCAGCAGCCTTACCCCTTCGACAGGAAGCTACGAGCAGTGCTTC.

The chain has TRBV18 and TRBJ1-2; D is possibly TRBD1 (5 bases). The CDR3 has 14 residues. CDR1 is KGHSH and CDR2 is LQKENI in the germline V gene. Trimming shortened V by 5 bases and J by 2 bases, and 12 bases separated the two germline ends. For the CDR3, the DNA is TGTGCCAGCTCAGGGGCAGCAACGAACTATGGCTACACCTTC. It translates to CASSGAATNYGYTF. Looking up the rest from reference TRBV18 and TRBJ1-2 gives the full variable domain: NAGVMQNPRHLVRRRGQEARLRCSPMKGHSHVYWYRQLPEEGLKFMVYLQKENIIDESGMPKERFSAEFPKEGPSILRIQQVVRGDSAAYFCASSGAATNYGYTFGSGTRLTVV.

This rearrangement joins TRBV2 to TRBJ2-7; 7 bases match TRBD1. The CDR3 is 15 amino acids. CDR1 and CDR2 (germline): SNHLY, FYNNEI. Unmatched junction bases numbered 9, after V lost 3 bases and J lost 4 bases. Written as DNA, the CDR3 is TGTGCCAGCAGTGACAGGGGGAAAAATCGATACGAGCAGTACTTC. This translates into CASSDRGKNRYEQYF.

The chain has TRBV7-8 and TRBJ2-3, with D possibly matching TRBD2 (5 bases). Germline CDR1 and CDR2: SGHVS and FQNEAQ. The V end was cut by 5 bases, the J end by 14 bases, with 23 bases between. The CDR3 totals 14 residues. CDR3 sequence reads: CASSPLRGLALWYF. The CDR3 DNA sequence: TGTGCCAGCAGCCCCTTGAGAGGGCTAGCTCTCTGGTATTTT.